This TCR beta chain stems from a study of cytomegalovirus exposure and HLA in healthy donors. Repertoires were generated with immunoSEQ multiplex PCR, while TCRdb's copy carries only in-frame clones and drops some. The repertoire consists of 100,000 to 150,000 clones, with more than 75% occurring once and the leading ten covering 2.1%. Broader study findings: In vitro data verified a few CMV-associated chains as specific for CMV antigens. The authors listed about 170 TCR beta chains as cytomegalovirus-associated.

In its sample, this clone was seen once. Its antigen is as yet unknown. The receptor's source is a woman under 40 in good health and CMV-seronegative. Input material: PBMCs.

CDR3 in amino acids: CASTVAGSSYNEQFF. The CDR3 DNA reads TGTGCCAGCACCGTAGCGGGGTCCTCCTACAATGAGCAGTTCTTC. This chain connects TRBV2 to TRBJ2-1, with 8 bases identical to TRBD2. There are 15 residues in the CDR3. Germline V CDR1 and CDR2: SNHLY, FYNNEI. Trimming at V came to 7 bases and at J to 0 bases, leaving 5 bases not matched to a gene.